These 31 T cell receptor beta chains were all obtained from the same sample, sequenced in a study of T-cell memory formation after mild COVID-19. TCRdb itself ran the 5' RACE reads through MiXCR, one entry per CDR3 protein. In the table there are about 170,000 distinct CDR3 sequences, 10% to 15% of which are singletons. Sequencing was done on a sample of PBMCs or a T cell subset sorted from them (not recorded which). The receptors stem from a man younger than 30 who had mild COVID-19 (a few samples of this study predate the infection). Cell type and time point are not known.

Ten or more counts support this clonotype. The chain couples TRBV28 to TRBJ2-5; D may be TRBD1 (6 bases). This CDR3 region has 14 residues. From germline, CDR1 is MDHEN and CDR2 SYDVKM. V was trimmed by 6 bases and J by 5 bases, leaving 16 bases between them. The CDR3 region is CASRGRGRWETQYF. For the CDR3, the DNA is TGTGCCAGCAGGGGAAGGGGGAGATGGGAGACCCAGTACTTC. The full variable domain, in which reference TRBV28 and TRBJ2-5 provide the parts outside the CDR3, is DVKVTQSSRYLVKRTGEKVFLECVQDMDHENMFWYRQDPGLGLRLIYFSYDVKMKEKGDIPEGYSVSREKKERFSLILESASTNQTSMYLCASRGRGRWETQYFGPGTRLLVL.

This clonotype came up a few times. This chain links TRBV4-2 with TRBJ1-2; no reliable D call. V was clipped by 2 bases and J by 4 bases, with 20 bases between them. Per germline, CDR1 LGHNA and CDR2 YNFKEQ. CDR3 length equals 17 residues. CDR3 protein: CASSQPGRDSSFYGYTF. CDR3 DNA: TGTGCCAGCAGCCAACCCGGACGGGATTCCTCCTTCTATGGCTACACCTTC.

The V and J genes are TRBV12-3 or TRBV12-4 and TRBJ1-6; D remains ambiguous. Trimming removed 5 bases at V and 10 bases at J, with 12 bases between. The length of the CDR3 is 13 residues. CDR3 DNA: TGTGCCAGCAGTAGGGAAAATGGCTCACCCCTCCACTTT. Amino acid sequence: CASSRENGSPLHF.

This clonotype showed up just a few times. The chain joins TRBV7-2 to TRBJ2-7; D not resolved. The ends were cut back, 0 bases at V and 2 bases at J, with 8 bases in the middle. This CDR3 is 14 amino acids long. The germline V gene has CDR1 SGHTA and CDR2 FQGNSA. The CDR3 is CASSLASPAYEQYF. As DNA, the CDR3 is TGTGCCAGCAGCTTAGCGTCCCCGGCCTACGAGCAGTACTTC.

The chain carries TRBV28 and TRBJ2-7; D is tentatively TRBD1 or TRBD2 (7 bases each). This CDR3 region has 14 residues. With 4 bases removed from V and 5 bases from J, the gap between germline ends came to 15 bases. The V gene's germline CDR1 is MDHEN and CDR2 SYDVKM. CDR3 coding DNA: TGTGCCAGCAGTTCGGGGCAGGGGGGGCACGAGCAGTACGTC. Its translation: CASSSGQGGHEQYV.

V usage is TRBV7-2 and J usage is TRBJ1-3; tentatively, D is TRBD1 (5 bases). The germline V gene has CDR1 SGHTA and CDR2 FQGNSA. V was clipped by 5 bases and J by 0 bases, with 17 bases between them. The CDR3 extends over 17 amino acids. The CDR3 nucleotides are TGTGCCAGCAGCCACCCAATTAGGGGTAGCTCTGGAAACACCATATATTTT. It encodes CASSHPIRGSSGNTIYF.

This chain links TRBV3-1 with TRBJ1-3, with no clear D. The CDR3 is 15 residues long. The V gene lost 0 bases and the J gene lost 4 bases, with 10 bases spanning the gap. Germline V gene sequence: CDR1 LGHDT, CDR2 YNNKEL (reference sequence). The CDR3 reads CASSQDPDRGNTIYF. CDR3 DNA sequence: TGTGCCAGCAGCCAAGATCCGGATAGAGGAAACACCATATATTTT.

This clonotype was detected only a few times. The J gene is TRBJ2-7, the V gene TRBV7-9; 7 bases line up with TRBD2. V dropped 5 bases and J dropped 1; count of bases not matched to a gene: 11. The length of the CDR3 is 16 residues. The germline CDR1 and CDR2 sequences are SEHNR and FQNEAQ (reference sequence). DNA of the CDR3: TGTGCCAGCAGCCTTGTTGGGGGGGATGGATCCTACGAGCAGTACGTC. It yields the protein CASSLVGGDGSYEQYV.

DNA for the CDR3: TGTGCCAGCAGTCTGGATGTCTTAGGGTACGAGCAGTACTTC. Protein sequence: CASSLDVLGYEQYF. The J gene is TRBJ2-7, the V gene TRBV12-3 or TRBV12-4; no clear D. There are 14 residues in the CDR3. Deletions cut 5 bases from V and 4 bases from J, with 15 bases between.

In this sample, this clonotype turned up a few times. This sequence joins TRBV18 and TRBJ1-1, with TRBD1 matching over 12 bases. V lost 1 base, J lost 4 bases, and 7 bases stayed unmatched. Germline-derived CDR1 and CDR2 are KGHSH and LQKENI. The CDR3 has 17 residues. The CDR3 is CASSPQTGQGAGTEAFF. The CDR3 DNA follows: TGTGCCAGCTCACCACAGACGGGACAGGGGGCGGGCACTGAAGCTTTCTTT.

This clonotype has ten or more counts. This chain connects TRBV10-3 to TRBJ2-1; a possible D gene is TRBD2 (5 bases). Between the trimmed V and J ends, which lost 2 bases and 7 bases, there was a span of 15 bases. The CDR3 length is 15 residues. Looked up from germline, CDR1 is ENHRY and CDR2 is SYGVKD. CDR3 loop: CAISEISRGSNEQFF. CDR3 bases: TGTGCCATCAGTGAGATTAGCCGGGGAAGTAATGAGCAGTTCTTC.

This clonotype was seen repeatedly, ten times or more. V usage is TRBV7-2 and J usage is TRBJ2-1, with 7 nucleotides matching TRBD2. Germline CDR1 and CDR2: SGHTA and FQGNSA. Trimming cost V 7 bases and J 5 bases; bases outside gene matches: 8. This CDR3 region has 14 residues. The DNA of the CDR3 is TGTGCCAGCAACGAACTAGCGAATCACAATGAGCAGTTCTTC. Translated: CASNELANHNEQFF. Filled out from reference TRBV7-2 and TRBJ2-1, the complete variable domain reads GAGVSQSPSNKVTEKGKDVELRCDPISGHTALYWYRQSLGQGLEFLIYFQGNSAPDKSGLPSDRFSAERTGGSVSTLTIQRTQQEDSAVYLCASNELANHNEQFFGPGTRLTVL.

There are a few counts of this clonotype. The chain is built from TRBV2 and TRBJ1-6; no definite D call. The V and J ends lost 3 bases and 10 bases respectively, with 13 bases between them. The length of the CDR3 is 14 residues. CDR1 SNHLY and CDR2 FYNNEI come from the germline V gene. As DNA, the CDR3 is TGTGCCAGCAGTGACCGGATTCTGCCATCACCCCTCCACTTT. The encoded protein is CASSDRILPSPLHF.

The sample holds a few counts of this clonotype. The CDR3 DNA reads TGTGCCAGCAGCCGGGACAGGGGAAGGGATAATTCACCCCTCCACTTT. Residues: CASSRDRGRDNSPLHF. This chain connects TRBV28 to TRBJ1-6; 10 positions match TRBD1. The trim removed 6 bases at V and 5 bases at J, leaving 7 bases unmatched. The CDR3 length is 16 residues. Germline assignment: CDR1 MDHEN and CDR2 SYDVKM. Full variable domain (remainder filled in from reference TRBV28 and TRBJ1-6): DVKVTQSSRYLVKRTGEKVFLECVQDMDHENMFWYRQDPGLGLRLIYFSYDVKMKEKGDIPEGYSVSREKKERFSLILESASTNQTSMYLCASSRDRGRDNSPLHFGNGTRLTVT.

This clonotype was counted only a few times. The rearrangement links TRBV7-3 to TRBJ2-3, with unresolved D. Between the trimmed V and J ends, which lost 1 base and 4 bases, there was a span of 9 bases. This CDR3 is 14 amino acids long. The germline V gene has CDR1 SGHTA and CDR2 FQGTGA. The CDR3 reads CASSLKRFPDTQYF. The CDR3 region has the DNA TGTGCCAGCAGCTTAAAACGGTTCCCAGATACGCAGTATTTT. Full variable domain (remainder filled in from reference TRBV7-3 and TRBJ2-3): GAGVSQTPSNKVTEKGKYVELRCDPISGHTALYWYRQSLGQGPEFLIYFQGTGAADDSGLPNDRFFAVRPEGSVSTLKIQRTERGDSAVYLCASSLKRFPDTQYFGPGTRLTVL.

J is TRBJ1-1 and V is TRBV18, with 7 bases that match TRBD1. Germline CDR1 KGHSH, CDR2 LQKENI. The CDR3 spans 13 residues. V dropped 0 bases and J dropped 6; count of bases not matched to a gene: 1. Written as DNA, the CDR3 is TGTGCCAGCTCACCACCGGGGACAGCTGAAGCTTTCTTT. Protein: CASSPPGTAEAFF.

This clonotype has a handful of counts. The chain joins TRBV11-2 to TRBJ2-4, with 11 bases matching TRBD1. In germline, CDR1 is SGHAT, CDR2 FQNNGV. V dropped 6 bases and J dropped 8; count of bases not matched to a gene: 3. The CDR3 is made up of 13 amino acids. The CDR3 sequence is CASRLDRGHIQYF. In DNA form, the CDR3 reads TGTGCCAGCAGATTGGACAGGGGGCACATTCAGTACTTC. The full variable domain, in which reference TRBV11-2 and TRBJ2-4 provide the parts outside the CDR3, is EAGVAQSPRYKIIEKRQSVAFWCNPISGHATLYWYQQILGQGPKLLIQFQNNGVVDDSQLPKDRFSAERLKGVDSTLKIQPAKLEDSAVYLCASRLDRGHIQYFGAGTRLSVL.

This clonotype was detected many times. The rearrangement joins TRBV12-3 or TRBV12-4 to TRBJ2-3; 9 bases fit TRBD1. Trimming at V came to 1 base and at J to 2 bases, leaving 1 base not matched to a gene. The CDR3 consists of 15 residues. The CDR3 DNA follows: TGTGCCAGCAGTTTAGACAGGGGGCACACAGATACGCAGTATTTT. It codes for CASSLDRGHTDTQYF.

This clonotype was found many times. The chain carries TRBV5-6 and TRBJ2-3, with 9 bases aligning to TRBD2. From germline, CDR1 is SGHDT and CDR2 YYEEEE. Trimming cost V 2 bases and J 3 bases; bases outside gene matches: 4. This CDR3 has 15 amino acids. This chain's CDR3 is CASSFGLAGTDTQYF. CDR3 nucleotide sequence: TGTGCCAGCAGCTTCGGGCTAGCGGGGACAGATACGCAGTATTTT.

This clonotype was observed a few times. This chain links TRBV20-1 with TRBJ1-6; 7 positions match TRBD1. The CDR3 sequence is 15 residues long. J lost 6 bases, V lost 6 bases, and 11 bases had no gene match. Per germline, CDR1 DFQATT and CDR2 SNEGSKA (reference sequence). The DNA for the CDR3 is TGCAGTGCCACCTCTGGGACAGATGCTAATTCACCCCTCCACTTT. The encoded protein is CSATSGTDANSPLHF.

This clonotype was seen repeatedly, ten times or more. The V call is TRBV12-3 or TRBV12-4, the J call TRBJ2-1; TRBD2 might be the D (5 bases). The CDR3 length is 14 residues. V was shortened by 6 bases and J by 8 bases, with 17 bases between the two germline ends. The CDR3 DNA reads TGTGCCAGCAGCGGAGGAGCAGCAAGGGATGAGCAGTTCTTC. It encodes CASSGGAARDEQFF.

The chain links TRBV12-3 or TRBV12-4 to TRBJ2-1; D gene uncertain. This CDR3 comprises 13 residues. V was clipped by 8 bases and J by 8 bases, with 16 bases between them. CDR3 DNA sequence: TGTGCCAGCGCCCACAAGGGTTCGGATGAGCAGTTCTTC. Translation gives CASAHKGSDEQFF.

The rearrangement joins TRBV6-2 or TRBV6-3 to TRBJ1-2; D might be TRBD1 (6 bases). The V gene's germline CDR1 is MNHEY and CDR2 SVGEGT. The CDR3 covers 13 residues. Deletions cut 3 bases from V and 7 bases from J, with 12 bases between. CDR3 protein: CASSYRGQFGYTF. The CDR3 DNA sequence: TGTGCCAGCAGTTATCGCGGACAGTTTGGCTACACCTTC.

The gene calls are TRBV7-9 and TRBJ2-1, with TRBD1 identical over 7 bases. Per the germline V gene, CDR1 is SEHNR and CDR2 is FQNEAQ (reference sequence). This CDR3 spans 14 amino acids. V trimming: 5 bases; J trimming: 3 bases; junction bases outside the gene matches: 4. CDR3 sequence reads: CASSVTGVYNEQFF. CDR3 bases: TGTGCCAGCAGCGTTACAGGGGTCTACAATGAGCAGTTCTTC. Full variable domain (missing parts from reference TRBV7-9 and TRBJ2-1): DTGVSQNPRHKITKRGQNVTFRCDPISEHNRLYWYRQTLGQGPEFLTYFQNEAQLEKSRLLSDRFSAERPKGSFSTLEIQRTEQGDSAMYLCASSVTGVYNEQFFGPGTRLTVL.

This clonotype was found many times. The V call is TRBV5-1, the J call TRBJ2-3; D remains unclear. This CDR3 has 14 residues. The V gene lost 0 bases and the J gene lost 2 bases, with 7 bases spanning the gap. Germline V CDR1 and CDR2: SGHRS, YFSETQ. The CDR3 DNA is TGCGCCAGCAGCTTGGTGGACCCCACAGATACGCAGTATTTT. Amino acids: CASSLVDPTDTQYF.

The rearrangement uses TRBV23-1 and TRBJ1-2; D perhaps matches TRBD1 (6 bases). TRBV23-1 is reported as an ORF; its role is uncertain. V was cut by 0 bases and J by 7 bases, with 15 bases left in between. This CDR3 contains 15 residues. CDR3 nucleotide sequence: TGCGCCAGCAGTCAATCGGCCAGGGGAAGGGGTGGCTACACCTTC. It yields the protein CASSQSARGRGGYTF.

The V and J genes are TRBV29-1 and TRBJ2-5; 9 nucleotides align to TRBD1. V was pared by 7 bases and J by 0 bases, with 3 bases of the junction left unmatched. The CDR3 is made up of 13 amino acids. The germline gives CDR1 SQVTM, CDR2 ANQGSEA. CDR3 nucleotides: TGCAGCGCCGACAGGGGGGACCAAGAGACCCAGTACTTC. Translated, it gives CSADRGDQETQYF.

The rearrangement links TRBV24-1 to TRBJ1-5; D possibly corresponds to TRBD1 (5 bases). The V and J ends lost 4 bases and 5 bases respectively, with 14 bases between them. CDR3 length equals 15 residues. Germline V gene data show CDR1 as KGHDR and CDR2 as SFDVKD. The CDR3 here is CATSDPGTPDQPQHF. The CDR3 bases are TGTGCCACCAGTGACCCCGGGACTCCAGATCAGCCCCAGCATTTT.

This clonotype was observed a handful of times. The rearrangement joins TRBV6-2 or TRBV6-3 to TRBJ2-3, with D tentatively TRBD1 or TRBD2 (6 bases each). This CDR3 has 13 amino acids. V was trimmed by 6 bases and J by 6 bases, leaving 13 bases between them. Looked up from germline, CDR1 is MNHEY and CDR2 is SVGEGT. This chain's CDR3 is CASRPRGLDTQYF. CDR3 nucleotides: TGTGCCAGCAGACCCCGGGGGCTCGATACGCAGTATTTT.

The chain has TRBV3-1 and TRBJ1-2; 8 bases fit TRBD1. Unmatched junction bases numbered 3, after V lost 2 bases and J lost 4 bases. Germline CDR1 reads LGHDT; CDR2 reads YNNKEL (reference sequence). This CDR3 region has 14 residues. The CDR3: CASSQRGQAYGYTF. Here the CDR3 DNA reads TGTGCCAGCAGCCAACGGGGACAGGCCTATGGCTACACCTTC.

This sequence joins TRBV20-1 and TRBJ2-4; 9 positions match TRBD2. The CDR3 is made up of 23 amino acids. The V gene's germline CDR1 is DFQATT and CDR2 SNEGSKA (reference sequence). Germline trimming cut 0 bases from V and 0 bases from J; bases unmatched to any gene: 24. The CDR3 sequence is CSARDPTPFGLARTKLAKNIQYF. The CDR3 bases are TGCAGTGCTAGAGATCCCACCCCCTTCGGACTAGCGAGAACTAAACTAGCCAAAAACATTCAGTACTTC.